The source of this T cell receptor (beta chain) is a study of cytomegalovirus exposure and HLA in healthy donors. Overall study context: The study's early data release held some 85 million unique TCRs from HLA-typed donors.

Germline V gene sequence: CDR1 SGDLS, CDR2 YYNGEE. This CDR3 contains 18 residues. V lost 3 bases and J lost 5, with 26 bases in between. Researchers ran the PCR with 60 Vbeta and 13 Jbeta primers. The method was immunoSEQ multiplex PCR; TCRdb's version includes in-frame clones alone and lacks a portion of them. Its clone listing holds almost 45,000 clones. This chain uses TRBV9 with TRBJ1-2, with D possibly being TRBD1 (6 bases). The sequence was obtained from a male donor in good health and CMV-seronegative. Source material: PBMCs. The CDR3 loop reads CASSANPGHRTRKYGYTF. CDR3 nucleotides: TGTGCCAGCAGCGCGAACCCGGGACACCGGACCCGTAAATATGGCTACACCTTC.